Listed below are T cell receptor beta chains from one sample, sequenced in a study of blood T cell repertoires in COVID-19. Clones were read by immunoSEQ multiplex PCR, and TCRdb kept only the in-frame ones, dropping some. The sample lists hundreds of thousands of clones, around nine tenths occurring once. Sample: peripheral blood. All receptors derive from a woman between 25 and 40 years old with COVID-19, enrolled during active disease. CDR3s include the opening cysteine and the closing phenylalanine or tryptophan. The D gene is left open where the match is weak. Clone size is shown for a subset of rows, as once, few, many or a class of expanded clone.

clone_size	d_call	v_call	j_call	cdr3_nt	cdr3_aa
-	-	TRBV4-1	TRBJ2-1	TGCGCCAGCAGCCAAGGCACGGGTTACAATGAGCAGTTCTTC	CASSQGTGYNEQFF
-	-	TRBV28	TRBJ1-5	TGTGCCAGCAGTTTAGAGACCCCCGACATACAGCATTTT	CASSLETPDIQHF
-	-	TRBV4-2	TRBJ2-5	TGTGCCAGCAGCCCCAACTCAGAGACCCAGTACTTC	CASSPNSETQYF
-	TRBD1	TRBV19	TRBJ2-3	TGTGCCAGTAAGAATCGACAGGGAGATACGCAGTATTTT	CASKNRQGDTQYF
-	-	TRBV15	TRBJ1-1	TGTGCCACCAGCAGTCAGGCCGGGGGGACTGAAGCTTTCTTT	CATSSQAGGTEAFF
-	-	TRBV10-2	TRBJ2-3	TGCGCCAGCAGCGCCTTTAGAAGCACAGATACGCAGTATTTT	CASSAFRSTDTQYF
few	TRBD1	TRBV2	TRBJ1-2	TGTGCCAGCAGGGCTGGGACAGCTTCTAACTATGGCTACACCTTC	CASRAGTASNYGYTF
-	TRBD2	TRBV13	TRBJ2-3	TGTGCCAGCAGCTTACTAGCGGGAAATGAGATCGGCACAGATACGCAGTATTTT	CASSLLAGNEIGTDTQYF
-	-	TRBV28	TRBJ2-3	TGTGCCAGCATCAAAAGGGGGGGTAGCGGATTTAGCACAGATACGCAGTATTTT	CASIKRGGSGFSTDTQYF
few	-	TRBV2	TRBJ2-2	TGTGCCAGCGGGAGACAAAACACCGGGGAGCTGTTTTTT	CASGRQNTGELFF
-	-	TRBV19	TRBJ2-2	TGTGCCAGTAGTATAGTGAGCGGGTTCAGCACCGGGGAGCTGTTTTTT	CASSIVSGFSTGELFF
-	TRBD2	TRBV9	TRBJ2-7	TGTGCCAGCAGCGTAGGTGGGAGGGCCAACTACTTCGAGCAGTACTTC	CASSVGGRANYFEQYF
-	-	TRBV2	TRBJ2-3	TGTGCCAGCAGTGAAGGCAACTGGGGCGATACGCAGTATTTT	CASSEGNWGDTQYF
-	TRBD1	TRBV12-3/TRBV12-4	TRBJ1-5	TGTGCCAGCACGGGACAGCCGAATCAGCCCCAGCATTTT	CASTGQPNQPQHF
-	TRBD1	TRBV30	TRBJ1-4	TGTGCCTGGAACGACAGGGCAACTAATGAAAAACTGTTTTTT	CAWNDRATNEKLFF
-	-	TRBV10-2	TRBJ2-7	TGCGCCAGCAGTTCCTTGAGCTCCTACGAGCAGTACTTC	CASSSLSSYEQYF
-	-	TRBV24-1	TRBJ1-5	TGTGCCACCAGTGACACATTTGGGGCATACAATCAGCCCCAGCATTTT	CATSDTFGAYNQPQHF